Listed below are T cell receptor beta chains from one sample, sequenced in a study of T cell repertoires in cytomegalovirus infection. A single record per CDR3 protein comes from TCRdb applying MiXCR to the reads. The profile shows about 900,000 distinct CDR3 sequences, approximately 31% of them singletons. These receptors are not linked to any known antigen. This specimen consisted of cultured CD8+ T cells from PBMCs, obtained from culture after CMV antigen stimulation. The receptors come from a human donor in good health (CMV status not recorded). Some clones in this sample may be carry-over from other donors' samples. CDR3s include the opening cysteine and the closing phenylalanine or tryptophan. Fields, in order: V gene, clone size, D gene, J gene, CDR3 protein, CDR3 DNA. A D gene is named only where the DNA matches it firmly. Only part of the rows carry a size: once, few, many, or a class if the clone is expanded.

TRBV28	.	.	TRBJ2-5	CASRELQGGEETQYF	TGTGCCAGCAGGGAACTACAGGGTGGGGAGGAGACCCAGTACTTC
TRBV27	few	TRBD1	TRBJ2-3	CASSLTGKVTDTQYF	TGTGCCAGCAGTTTGACAGGGAAGGTCACAGATACGCAGTATTTT
TRBV18	.	.	TRBJ1-1	CASSPRSGVSVTEAFF	TGTGCCAGCTCACCGAGGTCAGGGGTTAGTGTGACTGAAGCTTTCTTT
TRBV27	.	.	TRBJ1-1	CASSFLQGLISEAFF	TGTGCCAGCAGTTTCCTGCAGGGGCTTATAAGTGAAGCTTTCTTT
TRBV7-9	many	.	TRBJ2-1	CASSWPLSLNNEQFF	TGTGCCAGCAGCTGGCCCCTTAGCCTCAACAATGAGCAGTTCTTC
TRBV24-1	.	.	TRBJ2-2	CATSAAGGGKNTGELFF	TGTGCCACCAGTGCCGCTGGGGGGGGCAAGAACACCGGGGAGCTGTTTTTT
TRBV19	.	.	TRBJ1-1	CASSMFRGDTEAFF	TGTGCCAGTAGTATGTTCAGGGGCGACACTGAAGCTTTCTTT
TRBV19	.	.	TRBJ1-1	CASSERGVGTEAFF	TGTGCCAGTAGCGAGAGGGGAGTAGGAACTGAAGCTTTCTTT
TRBV7-6	few	.	TRBJ1-2	CASSETGADYGYTF	TGTGCCAGCAGCGAAACTGGGGCAGACTATGGCTACACCTTC
TRBV5-5	few	TRBD1	TRBJ2-1	CASSIGDRVINEQFF	TGTGCCAGCAGCATTGGGGACAGGGTTATCAATGAGCAGTTCTTC
TRBV28	.	TRBD1	TRBJ1-2	CASRYRGSYYGYTF	TGTGCCAGCAGGTACAGGGGGTCTTACTATGGCTACACCTTC
TRBV10-2	.	.	TRBJ1-5	CAVDSLNGNQPQHF	TGCGCCGTCGACAGCCTTAATGGCAATCAGCCCCAGCATTTT
TRBV27	.	.	TRBJ2-1	CASIFGYEQFF	TGTGCCAGCATTTTCGGTTATGAGCAGTTCTTC
TRBV7-7	.	.	TRBJ2-3	CASSLGDNLGTDTQYF	TGTGCTAGCAGCTTAGGGGACAATTTGGGCACAGATACGCAGTATTTT
TRBV4-1	.	TRBD2	TRBJ2-3	CASSLELAGPDTQYF	TGCGCCAGCAGCCTTGAACTAGCGGGGCCTGATACGCAGTATTTT
TRBV6-6	many	.	TRBJ2-3	CASSSGGGDTQYF	TGTGCCAGCAGTTCGGGGGGCGGAGATACGCAGTATTTT
TRBV4-3	.	TRBD2	TRBJ2-3	CATSGLAGGLRDTQYF	TGCGCCACCAGCGGACTAGCGGGGGGGTTGCGGGATACGCAGTATTTT
TRBV7-9	.	.	TRBJ1-4	CASSLALSQGASNEKLFF	TGTGCCAGCAGCTTAGCGCTAAGCCAAGGCGCCTCTAATGAAAAACTGTTTTTT
TRBV7-3	few	TRBD2	TRBJ2-3	CASSLAGGRLDTQYF	TGTGCCAGCAGCTTAGCGGGGGGGCGGTTAGATACGCAGTATTTT
TRBV5-1	.	.	TRBJ2-2	CASRTKAGANTGELFF	TGCGCCAGCAGGACGAAAGCAGGGGCGAACACCGGGGAGCTGTTTTTT
TRBV28	.	TRBD2	TRBJ2-2	CASTFLGYGLAATNTGELFF	TGTGCCAGCACCTTTTTGGGTTACGGGCTAGCGGCAACGAACACCGGGGAGCTGTTTTTT
TRBV7-6	few	TRBD1	TRBJ1-5	CASSPRTGSFDQPQHF	TGTGCCAGCAGCCCCAGGACAGGCAGTTTCGATCAGCCCCAGCATTTT
TRBV7-9	.	.	TRBJ2-3	CVSRNGASTDTQYF	TGTGTCAGCAGGAACGGGGCTAGCACAGATACGCAGTATTTT
TRBV7-9	few	.	TRBJ2-1	CASSSPKAAEDQWNEQFF	TGTGCCAGCAGCTCGCCCAAGGCAGCGGAGGACCAATGGAATGAGCAGTTCTTC
TRBV11-3	many	.	TRBJ2-1	CASSSTHSGALSYNEQFF	TGTGCCAGCAGTTCTACCCATTCGGGGGCCCTCTCCTACAATGAGCAGTTCTTC
TRBV3-1	few	TRBD1	TRBJ1-2	CASSQAMGQGPNYGYTF	TGTGCCAGCAGCCAAGCTATGGGACAGGGCCCCAACTATGGCTACACCTTC
TRBV6-5	few	.	TRBJ1-3	CASSYGPGIGDTIYF	TGTGCCAGCAGTTACGGCCCCGGCATTGGGGACACCATATATTTT
TRBV20-1	.	TRBD2	TRBJ2-1	CSAPRTSGNYYNEQFF	TGCAGTGCTCCTCGGACTAGCGGGAACTACTACAATGAGCAGTTCTTC
TRBV4-1	.	TRBD2	TRBJ2-2	CASSQLLAGALNTGELFF	TGCGCCAGCAGCCAATTGCTAGCGGGGGCCCTGAACACCGGGGAGCTGTTTTTT